These T cell receptor beta chains were read from a single sample in a study of shared clonotypes between healthy human individuals. TCRdb's copy holds only in-frame clones and misses some; the assay was immunoSEQ multiplex PCR. The top ten clones hold 0.3% to 0.4% of a sample with about 2.3 million clones, approximately 95% of them seen once. Sequencing input: naive CD4+ T cells from PBMCs. Every receptor here comes from a man in his late teens or twenties in good health. Some clones in this sample may be carry-over from other donors' samples. CDR3s include the opening cysteine and the closing phenylalanine or tryptophan. A D gene is named only where the DNA matches it firmly. Part of the rows lack a size; the others show once, few, many or a class for expanded clones.

v_call: TRBV5-1
d_call: .
clone_size: .
j_call: TRBJ2-5
cdr3_aa: CASSLETGPGWGETQYF
cdr3_nt: TGCGCCAGCAGCTTGGAAACCGGCCCTGGGTGGGGAGAGACCCAGTACTTC

v_call: TRBV7-2
d_call: .
clone_size: .
j_call: TRBJ2-3
cdr3_aa: CASSFGRRDTQYF
cdr3_nt: TGTGCCAGCAGCTTCGGGAGACGGGATACGCAGTATTTT

v_call: TRBV20-1
d_call: .
clone_size: .
j_call: TRBJ2-7
cdr3_aa: CSALLRQQYF
cdr3_nt: .

v_call: TRBV7-9
d_call: .
clone_size: .
j_call: TRBJ2-6
cdr3_aa: CASSSSRANVLTF
cdr3_nt: TGTGCCAGCAGCTCGAGTAGGGCCAACGTCCTGACTTTC

v_call: TRBV2
d_call: .
clone_size: .
j_call: TRBJ2-1
cdr3_aa: CASSEMADSYNEQFF
cdr3_nt: TGTGCCAGCAGTGAAATGGCAGATTCCTACAATGAGCAGTTCTTC

v_call: TRBV28
d_call: .
clone_size: .
j_call: TRBJ2-2
cdr3_aa: CASSKNTGELFF
cdr3_nt: TGTGCCAGCAGTAAGAACACCGGGGAGCTGTTTTTT

v_call: TRBV28
d_call: .
clone_size: .
j_call: TRBJ2-7
cdr3_aa: CASRSGEYEQYF
cdr3_nt: TGTGCCAGCAGAAGTGGAGAATACGAGCAGTACTTC

v_call: TRBV5-1
d_call: .
clone_size: .
j_call: TRBJ2-7
cdr3_aa: CASSQRTESYEQYF
cdr3_nt: TGCGCCAGCAGCCAGAGGACGGAAAGCTACGAGCAGTACTTC

v_call: TRBV19
d_call: .
clone_size: .
j_call: TRBJ2-1
cdr3_aa: CASSILQPYNEQFF
cdr3_nt: TGTGCCAGTAGTATCTTGCAGCCTTACAATGAGCAGTTCTTC

v_call: TRBV7-6
d_call: .
clone_size: .
j_call: TRBJ2-1
cdr3_aa: CASSLSGYNEQFF
cdr3_nt: TGTGCCAGCAGCCTGAGCGGGTACAATGAGCAGTTCTTC

v_call: TRBV2
d_call: .
clone_size: .
j_call: TRBJ2-1
cdr3_aa: CASSEDPNPAREQFF
cdr3_nt: TGTGCCAGCAGTGAAGACCCCAACCCGGCGCGTGAGCAGTTCTTC

v_call: TRBV29-1
d_call: TRBD1
clone_size: .
j_call: TRBJ1-5
cdr3_aa: CSVAPGQGGEPQHF
cdr3_nt: TGCAGCGTGGCACCGGGACAGGGGGGGGAGCCCCAGCATTTT

v_call: TRBV7-9
d_call: .
clone_size: few
j_call: TRBJ1-1
cdr3_aa: CASSLGDSEAFF
cdr3_nt: TGTGCCAGCAGCTTAGGGGACTCTGAAGCTTTCTTT

v_call: TRBV29-1
d_call: TRBD2
clone_size: .
j_call: TRBJ2-2
cdr3_aa: CSVRLLAGGTGELFF
cdr3_nt: TGCAGCGTGAGATTACTAGCGGGAGGGACCGGGGAGCTGTTTTTT

v_call: TRBV6-1
d_call: .
clone_size: .
j_call: TRBJ1-2
cdr3_aa: CASSEAVRGYGYTF
cdr3_nt: TGTGCCAGCAGTGAAGCTGTCCGGGGGTATGGCTACACCTTC

v_call: TRBV28
d_call: TRBD2
clone_size: .
j_call: TRBJ2-7
cdr3_aa: CASSNSGISYEQYF
cdr3_nt: TGTGCCAGCAGTAATAGCGGGATCTCCTACGAGCAGTACTTC

v_call: TRBV2
d_call: TRBD1
clone_size: .
j_call: TRBJ1-4
cdr3_aa: CASSDPPTGGRKLFF
cdr3_nt: TGTGCCAGCAGCGACCCTCCGACAGGGGGTAGGAAACTGTTTTTT

v_call: TRBV27
d_call: .
clone_size: .
j_call: TRBJ2-6
cdr3_aa: CASRPRASSGANVLTF
cdr3_nt: TGTGCCAGCAGGCCGCGTGCGAGCTCTGGGGCCAACGTCCTGACTTTC

v_call: TRBV7-2
d_call: .
clone_size: .
j_call: TRBJ1-1
cdr3_aa: CASSLFSGEYTEAFF
cdr3_nt: TGTGCCAGCAGCTTATTTTCAGGGGAGTACACTGAAGCTTTCTTT

v_call: TRBV9
d_call: TRBD1
clone_size: .
j_call: TRBJ1-1
cdr3_aa: CASSADRGSGTEAFF
cdr3_nt: TGTGCCAGCAGCGCGGACAGGGGCTCAGGGACTGAAGCTTTCTTT

v_call: TRBV18
d_call: .
clone_size: .
j_call: TRBJ1-2
cdr3_aa: CASSPDSYGYTF
cdr3_nt: TGTGCCAGCTCACCCGACAGTTATGGCTACACCTTC

v_call: TRBV15
d_call: .
clone_size: .
j_call: TRBJ2-7
cdr3_aa: CATSREAGYEQYF
cdr3_nt: TGTGCCACCAGCAGAGAGGCGGGGTACGAGCAGTACTTC

v_call: TRBV5-1
d_call: .
clone_size: .
j_call: TRBJ1-1
cdr3_aa: CASSFGTGNTEAFF
cdr3_nt: TGCGCCAGCAGCTTTGGGACGGGGAACACTGAAGCTTTCTTT

v_call: TRBV5-1
d_call: .
clone_size: .
j_call: TRBJ2-5
cdr3_aa: CASSRFGETQYF
cdr3_nt: TGCGCCAGCAGCCGATTCGGGGAGACCCAGTACTTC

v_call: TRBV6-6
d_call: TRBD2
clone_size: .
j_call: TRBJ2-7
cdr3_aa: CASSYRGGSYEQYF
cdr3_nt: TGTGCCAGCAGTTACCGGGGGGGCTCCTACGAGCAGTACTTC

v_call: TRBV11-2
d_call: .
clone_size: .
j_call: TRBJ2-1
cdr3_aa: CASSPIANRNEQFF
cdr3_nt: TGTGCCAGCAGCCCCATAGCCAACCGCAATGAGCAGTTCTTC

v_call: TRBV27
d_call: TRBD2
clone_size: .
j_call: TRBJ2-7
cdr3_aa: CASSLYLAGGYEQYF
cdr3_nt: TGTGCCAGCAGTTTATATCTAGCGGGGGGCTACGAGCAGTACTTC

v_call: TRBV11-3
d_call: .
clone_size: .
j_call: TRBJ2-2
cdr3_aa: CASRQWTGELFF
cdr3_nt: TGTGCCAGCAGGCAGTGGACCGGGGAGCTGTTTTTT

v_call: TRBV21-1
d_call: .
clone_size: .
j_call: TRBJ1-5
cdr3_aa: CASSKARGRAHQPQHF
cdr3_nt: TGTGCCAGCAGCAAAGCGCGGGGCAGGGCGCATCAGCCCCAGCATTTT

v_call: TRBV5-4
d_call: TRBD2
clone_size: .
j_call: TRBJ2-6
cdr3_aa: CASSLRGGLAGVNVLTF
cdr3_nt: TGTGCCAGCAGCTTAAGGGGGGGACTAGCGGGAGTCAACGTCCTGACTTTC

v_call: TRBV28
d_call: .
clone_size: .
j_call: TRBJ1-2
cdr3_aa: CASSERSRGYTF
cdr3_nt: TGTGCCAGCAGTGAGCGCTCCCGAGGCTACACCTTC

v_call: TRBV5-1
d_call: .
clone_size: once
j_call: TRBJ1-1
cdr3_aa: CASSPAGAGAGTEAFF
cdr3_nt: TGCGCCAGCAGCCCGGCCGGGGCAGGGGCGGGTACTGAAGCTTTCTTT

v_call: TRBV19
d_call: TRBD1
clone_size: .
j_call: TRBJ2-7
cdr3_aa: CASSIAPGQSSYEQYF
cdr3_nt: TGTGCCAGTAGTATAGCGCCGGGACAGTCCTCCTACGAGCAGTACTTC

v_call: TRBV28
d_call: .
clone_size: .
j_call: TRBJ2-1
cdr3_aa: CASSPRAHNNEQFF
cdr3_nt: TGTGCCAGCAGTCCGCGGGCACATAACAATGAGCAGTTCTTC

v_call: TRBV2
d_call: TRBD2
clone_size: .
j_call: TRBJ2-3
cdr3_aa: CASSESGRGGNTQYF
cdr3_nt: TGTGCCAGCAGTGAGAGCGGGAGGGGGGGGAATACGCAGTATTTT

v_call: TRBV6-5
d_call: TRBD2
clone_size: .
j_call: TRBJ2-1
cdr3_aa: CASRGYWVAGEQFF
cdr3_nt: TGTGCCAGTCGGGGATATTGGGTAGCGGGTGAGCAGTTCTTC

v_call: TRBV6-1
d_call: .
clone_size: .
j_call: TRBJ2-3
cdr3_aa: CASSEALERADTQYF
cdr3_nt: TGTGCCAGCAGTGAAGCCCTAGAACGGGCAGATACGCAGTATTTT

v_call: TRBV29-1
d_call: TRBD1
clone_size: once
j_call: TRBJ2-7
cdr3_aa: CSVAPPGQSSYEQYF
cdr3_nt: TGCAGCGTCGCCCCCCCGGGACAGAGCTCCTACGAGCAGTACTTC

v_call: TRBV4-1
d_call: .
clone_size: .
j_call: TRBJ2-7
cdr3_aa: CASSQPVAAIYEQYF
cdr3_nt: TGCGCCAGCAGCCAACCGGTGGCGGCTATCTACGAGCAGTACTTC

v_call: TRBV6-1
d_call: TRBD2
clone_size: .
j_call: TRBJ2-5
cdr3_aa: CASNSGAGQETQYF
cdr3_nt: TGTGCCAGCAATTCAGGAGCGGGGCAAGAGACCCAGTACTTC

v_call: TRBV18
d_call: .
clone_size: .
j_call: TRBJ1-1
cdr3_aa: CASSQSPNTEAFF
cdr3_nt: TGTGCCAGCTCACAAAGCCCGAACACTGAAGCTTTCTTT

v_call: TRBV6-1
d_call: .
clone_size: .
j_call: TRBJ1-2
cdr3_aa: CASSEQGEGYGYTF
cdr3_nt: TGTGCCAGCAGTGAACAGGGCGAGGGCTATGGCTACACCTTC

v_call: TRBV7-2
d_call: TRBD2
clone_size: .
j_call: TRBJ2-7
cdr3_aa: CASSSRGLAGKGEQYF
cdr3_nt: TGTGCCAGCAGCTCCCGGGGACTAGCGGGGAAGGGCGAGCAGTACTTC

v_call: TRBV7-8
d_call: TRBD2
clone_size: .
j_call: TRBJ2-1
cdr3_aa: CASSLRLLAGALGNEQFF
cdr3_nt: TGTGCCAGCAGCTTAAGGTTGCTAGCGGGTGCGTTGGGTAATGAGCAGTTCTTC

v_call: TRBV5-1
d_call: TRBD2
clone_size: .
j_call: TRBJ2-2
cdr3_aa: CASRRLAGAAGELFF
cdr3_nt: TGCGCCAGCCGTAGACTAGCGGGAGCGGCCGGGGAGCTGTTTTTT

v_call: TRBV6-5
d_call: TRBD1
clone_size: .
j_call: TRBJ2-7
cdr3_aa: CASRPTGTEQYF
cdr3_nt: TGTGCCAGCAGGCCGACAGGGACCGAGCAGTACTTC

v_call: TRBV28
d_call: .
clone_size: .
j_call: TRBJ1-5
cdr3_aa: CASSLGGKPQHF
cdr3_nt: TGTGCCAGCAGCCTTGGGGGTAAGCCCCAGCATTTT

v_call: TRBV6-5
d_call: .
clone_size: .
j_call: TRBJ2-3
cdr3_aa: CASSYSYASPDTQYF
cdr3_nt: TGTGCCAGCAGTTACTCGTACGCTAGTCCAGATACGCAGTATTTT

v_call: TRBV25-1
d_call: .
clone_size: .
j_call: TRBJ2-2
cdr3_aa: CASSEMNTGELFF
cdr3_nt: TGTGCCAGCAGTGAAATGAACACCGGGGAGCTGTTTTTT

v_call: TRBV20-1
d_call: .
clone_size: .
j_call: TRBJ1-5
cdr3_aa: CSASQEQPQHF
cdr3_nt: TGCAGTGCTAGCCAGGAGCAGCCCCAGCATTTT

v_call: TRBV30
d_call: .
clone_size: .
j_call: TRBJ2-2
cdr3_aa: CAWVSRRVSTGELFF
cdr3_nt: TGTGCCTGGGTCTCTCGACGGGTGTCAACCGGGGAGCTGTTTTTT

v_call: TRBV28
d_call: .
clone_size: .
j_call: TRBJ1-5
cdr3_aa: CASSLLGNGNQPQHF
cdr3_nt: TGTGCCAGCAGTTTACTCGGGAATGGCAATCAGCCCCAGCATTTT

v_call: TRBV10-3
d_call: .
clone_size: .
j_call: TRBJ2-5
cdr3_aa: CAISERQDEETQYF
cdr3_nt: TGTGCCATCAGTGAAAGACAGGATGAAGAGACCCAGTACTTC

v_call: TRBV5-5
d_call: TRBD2
clone_size: once
j_call: TRBJ2-1
cdr3_aa: CASSLLAGGGTYNEQFF
cdr3_nt: TGTGCCAGCAGCTTATTAGCGGGAGGGGGTACCTACAATGAGCAGTTCTTC

v_call: TRBV6-6
d_call: TRBD1
clone_size: once
j_call: TRBJ1-2
cdr3_aa: CASTHSQGARYGYTF
cdr3_nt: TGTGCCAGCACCCACTCGCAGGGGGCGAGGTATGGCTACACCTTC

v_call: TRBV7-2
d_call: .
clone_size: .
j_call: TRBJ2-2
cdr3_aa: CASSLVRGGNGGELFF
cdr3_nt: TGTGCCAGCAGCTTAGTACGGGGAGGAAATGGAGGGGAGCTGTTTTTT

v_call: TRBV5-1
d_call: .
clone_size: .
j_call: TRBJ1-3
cdr3_aa: CASSPTGVSGNTIYF
cdr3_nt: TGCGCCAGCAGCCCGACAGGCGTATCTGGAAACACCATATATTTT